Listed here are 14 T cell receptor beta chains from one sample, sequenced in a study of blood T cell repertoires in COVID-19. Assay: immunoSEQ multiplex PCR; the TCRdb copy retains only in-frame clones and omits some. The sample lists more than 95,000 clones; 70% to 80% were seen once. The sample comprised peripheral blood. The receptors stem from a man aged 50-60 years with acute or convalescent COVID-19.

The rearrangement links TRBV3-1 (or the pseudogene TRBV3-2) to TRBJ1-1; 10 bases match TRBD1. The V gene end was trimmed by 1 base and the J gene end by 1 base; junction bases not matched to a gene: 3. CDR3 size: 16 residues. Germline values: CDR1 LGHDT, CDR2 YNNKEL (reference sequence). The CDR3 DNA is TGTGCCAGCAGCCAAGTCCGACAGGGGGCGAACACTGAAGCTTTCTTT. Translated, it gives CASSQVRQGANTEAFF.

In its sample, this clone was seen a few times. This chain connects TRBV10-3 to TRBJ2-1, with TRBD2 matching 12 bases. The V gene end was trimmed by 9 bases and the J gene end by 14 bases; junction bases not matched to a gene: 11. CDR1 and CDR2 (germline): ENHRY, SYGVKD. This CDR3 has 13 residues. CDR3 region: CAIASGGARAEFF. DNA for the CDR3: TGTGCCATTGCTAGCGGGGGGGCACGGGCTGAGTTCTTC.

The rearrangement joins TRBV24-1 to TRBJ2-1, with a tentative D call TRBD1 (6 bases). Germline-derived CDR1 and CDR2 are KGHDR and SFDVKD. Trimming cost V 7 bases and J 6 bases, with 12 bases left between them. This CDR3 contains 13 residues. The DNA for the CDR3 is TGTGCCACCAGCAGGGGAATGGGCAATGAGCAGTTCTTC. Protein: CATSRGMGNEQFF.

Only one count was recorded for this clone. The chain recombines TRBV27 with TRBJ2-1; 9 positions match TRBD1. In germline, CDR1 is MNHEY, CDR2 SMNVEV (reference sequence). The CDR3 extends over 16 amino acids. Germline trimming cut 0 bases from V and 1 base from J; bases unmatched to any gene: 1. CDR3 protein: CASSLSGTGSYNEQFF. The CDR3 bases are TGTGCCAGCAGTTTATCAGGGACAGGGTCCTACAATGAGCAGTTCTTC.

This clone was seen only a few times. The chain recombines TRBV10-3 with TRBJ1-1, with 7 bases identical to TRBD1. There are 16 residues in the CDR3. Germline V gives CDR1 ENHRY, CDR2 SYGVKD. V lost 0 bases to trimming and J lost 0 bases; unmatched junction nucleotides: 4. The DNA for the CDR3 is TGTGCCATCAGTGAGTCGGGACAGACCATGAACACTGAAGCTTTCTTT. It encodes CAISESGQTMNTEAFF.

This rearrangement joins TRBV2 to TRBJ2-2, with D unclear. This CDR3 region has 15 residues. Germline CDR1 SNHLY, CDR2 FYNNEI. V gave up 3 bases and J gave up 0 bases, with 8 bases separating them. This CDR3 is CASSDYLSNTGELFF. The CDR3, as DNA: TGTGCCAGCAGTGACTACCTTTCGAACACCGGGGAGCTGTTTTTT.

The chain has TRBV5-6 and TRBJ2-7; D gene unclear. Trimming removed 1 base from V and 0 bases from J, with 8 bases in between. Germline lookup yields CDR1 SGHDT and CDR2 YYEEEE. This CDR3 has 14 amino acids. CDR3 nucleotides: TGTGCCAGCAGCTTGTTGGTCAGCTCCTACGAGCAGTACTTC. Translating gives CASSLLVSSYEQYF.

This clone came up once. The rearrangement joins TRBV18 to TRBJ2-7; a possible D gene is TRBD1 (5 bases). V was trimmed by 1 base and J by 2 bases, leaving 15 bases between them. Germline assignment: CDR1 KGHSH and CDR2 LQKENI. The CDR3 consists of 16 residues. In DNA, the CDR3 is TGTGCCAGCTCACCACAGGCAGGGATGGGCCCCTACGAGCAGTACTTC. It codes for CASSPQAGMGPYEQYF.

This clone appeared a few times. The chain carries TRBV13 and TRBJ1-1; tentatively, D is TRBD1 (5 bases). V shed 2 bases and J shed 6 bases, with 10 bases lying between them. The germline V gene has CDR1 PRHDT and CDR2 FYEKMQ (reference sequence). The CDR3 consists of 13 residues. The CDR3 sequence is CASSLQGEAEAFF. CDR3 in DNA: TGTGCCAGCAGCTTACAGGGCGAGGCTGAAGCTTTCTTT. The full variable domain, rest sourced from reference TRBV13 and TRBJ1-1, is AAGVIQSPRHLIKEKRETATLKCYPIPRHDTVYWYQQGPGQDPQFLISFYEKMQSDKGSIPDRFSAQQFSDYHSELNMSSLELGDSALYFCASSLQGEAEAFFGQGTRLTVV.

This chain joins TRBV4-1 and TRBJ2-1, with 12 positions matching TRBD1. The CDR3 totals 17 residues. V was clipped by 0 bases and J by 5 bases; unmatched bases: 5. CDR1 and CDR2 (germline): MGHRA, YSYEKL. CDR3 residues: CASSQEGGQGANNEQFF. The CDR3 nucleotides are TGCGCCAGCAGCCAAGAAGGGGGACAGGGGGCCAACAATGAGCAGTTCTTC.

This clone was counted between two and nine times. This sequence joins TRBV12-5 and TRBJ2-1; D call uncertain. This CDR3 region has 12 residues. The V end lost 5 bases, the J end lost 9 bases, and 11 bases lay between the germline ends. Germline CDR1 is LGHNT and CDR2 is FRNRAP. The CDR3 here is CASGIGSGEQFF. Here the CDR3 DNA reads TGTGCTAGTGGTATCGGTTCGGGTGAGCAGTTCTTC.

This chain links TRBV5-1 with TRBJ2-7; D is uncertain. This CDR3 has 13 amino acids. Looked up from germline, CDR1 is SGHRS and CDR2 is YFSETQ. The V end was cut by 0 bases, the J end by 3 bases, with 7 bases between. CDR3 sequence reads: CASSLGSFYEQYF. The CDR3 DNA reads as TGCGCCAGCAGCTTGGGTTCGTTCTACGAGCAGTACTTC.

The J gene is TRBJ1-3, the V gene TRBV4-1; D perhaps matches TRBD1 (5 bases). This CDR3 contains 16 residues. Germline loops: CDR1 MGHRA, CDR2 YSYEKL. Deletions cut 0 bases from V and 0 bases from J, with 9 bases between. The CDR3 DNA reads TGCGCCAGCAGCCAAGACGGGGGGTTCTCTGGAAACACCATATATTTT. It yields the protein CASSQDGGFSGNTIYF.

This chain uses TRBV5-4 with TRBJ2-2; no definite D call. Germline V CDR1 and CDR2: SGHNT, YYREEE (reference sequence). There are 17 residues in the CDR3. Trimming removed 0 bases at V and 6 bases at J, with 18 bases between. In DNA form, the CDR3 reads TGTGCCAGCAGCTTGGTTTCTCGGCAGAACTACGCCGGGGAGCTGTTTTTT. It codes for CASSLVSRQNYAGELFF.